This T cell receptor beta chain was found in a study of Graves' ophthalmopathy and Graves' hyperthyroidism. Study summary: Peripheral blood sampling occurred at initial diagnosis, before any treatment.

TCR beta CDR3 regions were amplified from RNA transcripts. The first round was an RT-PCR with HTBI primers, and the second round was a multiplex PCR. TCRdb re-called the multiplex PCR reads through MiXCR, storing one row per CDR3 protein. The sample shows more than 300,000 distinct CDR3 sequences, 15% of them seen only once. In regard to this clonotype: Its specificity is unknown. The final CDR3 position lacks the conserved phenylalanine or tryptophan, pointing to a likely read error.

Reliance was placed on clinical symptoms, serum thyroxine, TRAb, thyroid ultrasound and orbital computed tomography for diagnosis. Findings of the study overall: Progression of ophthalmopathy was predicted by the model with 65% to 71% sensitivity and around 77% specificity. Also, most clonotypes expanded in the thyroid above 0.001 frequency appeared in blood.

The sequence came from a woman between 18 and 29 years old with stable Graves' hyperthyroidism. Input material: peripheral blood.

CDR3 bases: TGTGCCAGTAGTATTCCCCGCGGACGGTTCTATGGCTACACCTAC. It translates to CASSIPRGRFYGYTY. The rearrangement links TRBV19 to TRBJ1-2; D is unresolved. V was trimmed by 3 bases and J by 4 bases, leaving 15 bases between them. The germline gives CDR1 LNHDA, CDR2 SQIVND (reference sequence). The CDR3 runs 15 residues.